This T cell receptor beta chain emerged from a study of blood T cell dynamics during melanoma immunotherapy. Study context: First-line therapy was either pembrolizumab or nivolumab with ipilimumab for metastatic melanoma.

Time point of the sample: pre-treatment baseline. At 12 weeks after first infusion, RECIST 1.1 defined response for most patients. No patient had earlier systemic cancer treatment, concurrent immunosuppressants, or another active cancer. Measured with immunoSEQ multiplex PCR; TCRdb has only the in-frame clones, and not every one. The table records 10,000 or so clones, 70% to 90% of them present only once. V shed 5 bases, J shed 8 bases, and the junction held 5 bases outside the gene matches. The CDR3 consists of 15 residues. Germline CDR1 MNHEY, CDR2 SVGAGI. The V and J genes are TRBV6-5 and TRBJ1-6, with 11 bases fitting TRBD1. Specimen: blood, collected from a patient treated with checkpoint blockade. The receptor comes from a human donor with melanoma. In DNA, the CDR3 is TGTGCCAGCAGTCGGACAGGGGGCGCGGATTCACCCCTCCACTTT. Translating it yields CASSRTGGADSPLHF.